These T cell receptor beta chains were read from a single sample in a study of blood T cell repertoires in COVID-19. Measured with immunoSEQ multiplex PCR; TCRdb has only the in-frame clones, and not every one. In the table there are 30,000 to 45,000 clones, approximately 87% of which are singletons. The sample comprised peripheral blood. All receptors come from a man aged 65-85 years with acute or convalescent COVID-19. Both conserved end residues are part of each CDR3. The D gene is left open where the match is weak. Some rows mark clone size as missing; the rest say once, few, many or name a class of expanded clone.

-,TRBJ1-5,TRBV28,-,TGTGCCAGCAGCCAATTCAGGGGAACCACCAATCAGCCCCAGCATTTT,CASSQFRGTTNQPQHF
-,TRBJ1-2,TRBV29-1,-,TGCAGCGTTGAAGATACGGAGGGGCCCTATGGCTACACCTTC,CSVEDTEGPYGYTF
-,TRBJ2-3,TRBV5-1,TRBD1,TGCGCCAGCAGGAAGGGGGCCCGCGGAGATACGCAGTATTTT,CASRKGARGDTQYF
-,TRBJ1-4,TRBV2,TRBD1,TGTGCCAGCAGCAAGTCAGACAGGGAATCAACTAATGAAAAACTGTTTTTT,CASSKSDRESTNEKLFF
-,TRBJ2-1,TRBV4-1,-,TGCGCCAGCAGCCAGGGAGACAGGAGGATAGAGGAGCAGTTCTTC,CASSQGDRRIEEQFF
-,TRBJ2-3,TRBV28,-,TGTGCCAGCAGTTTAGACAGGTGGGGAACAGATACGCAGTATTTT,CASSLDRWGTDTQYF
-,TRBJ1-3,TRBV7-2,-,TGTGCCAGCAGCTTAGCGCAGGCTGGAAACACCATATATTTT,CASSLAQAGNTIYF
-,TRBJ2-7,TRBV19,TRBD1,TGTGCCAGTAGACAGGGACAGGGGCTTTACGAGCAGTACTTC,CASRQGQGLYEQYF
-,TRBJ1-2,TRBV27,TRBD1,TGTGCCAGCAGTTCATCCACGGGACAGGGCCCTTACTATGGCTACACCTTC,CASSSSTGQGPYYGYTF
once,TRBJ1-1,TRBV6-2/TRBV6-3,TRBD1,TGTGCCAGCAGCCGGACAGGAGGGGACACTGAAGCTTTCTTT,CASSRTGGDTEAFF
few,TRBJ1-1,TRBV24-1,-,TGTGCCACCAGTGATCGGGTGAACACTGAAGCTTTCTTT,CATSDRVNTEAFF
-,TRBJ2-2,TRBV5-4,-,TGTGCCAGCAGCTTGAGACATCAGGGAGGCACCGGGGAGCTGTTTTTT,CASSLRHQGGTGELFF
-,TRBJ1-3,TRBV7-9,-,TGTGCCAGCAGCTTGAACAGGGACGACACCATATATTTT,CASSLNRDDTIYF
-,TRBJ2-7,TRBV6-2/TRBV6-3,-,TGTGCCAGCAGTTCCCTTGGGGCGCCAGACGAGCAGTACTTC,CASSSLGAPDEQYF
-,TRBJ2-7,TRBV10-2,TRBD2,TGCGCCAGCAGTCCCATGGGACTACTCTACGAGCAGTACTTC,CASSPMGLLYEQYF
-,TRBJ1-4,TRBV27,-,TGTGCCAGCAGTCCTCTGGGGGGGGCGAATGAAAAACTGTTTTTT,CASSPLGGANEKLFF
-,TRBJ2-7,TRBV7-2,TRBD1,TGTGCCAGCAAAGGGGACAGGGTCCGGGAGCAGTACTTC,CASKGDRVREQYF
-,TRBJ1-5,TRBV18,-,TGTGCCAGCTCACCACAGGACAGTCCTCAGCCCCAGCATTTT,CASSPQDSPQPQHF
-,TRBJ2-7,TRBV9,TRBD1,TGTGCCAGCAGCGGAGCCCCTGGACAGGGTTACGAGCAGTACTTC,CASSGAPGQGYEQYF
-,TRBJ2-1,TRBV13,TRBD1,TGTGCCAGCAGGGGACAGGGTAACTACAATGAGCAGTTCTTC,CASRGQGNYNEQFF
-,TRBJ1-1,TRBV4-1,TRBD1,TGCGCCAGCAGCCAGTGGACAGGGCCGGACCCTGAAGCTTTCTTT,CASSQWTGPDPEAFF
few,TRBJ1-5,TRBV6-2/TRBV6-3,TRBD1,TGTGCCAGCAGTTACGTGACAGGGGACGGTCTCTATAGCAATCAGCCCCAGCATTTT,CASSYVTGDGLYSNQPQHF
-,TRBJ1-5,TRBV18,-,TGTGCCAGCTCACCGACAGCAGGGGAATATGGCAATCAGCCCCAGCATTTT,CASSPTAGEYGNQPQHF
-,TRBJ1-5,TRBV7-6,-,TGTGCCAGCAACTCAGGGCCTGATCAGCCCCAGCATTTT,CASNSGPDQPQHF
-,TRBJ2-7,TRBV21-1,-,TGTGCCAGCACGGCTAGCGGGAGGCACTCGTACTTC,CASTASGRHSYF
once,TRBJ1-4,TRBV2,-,TGTGCCAGCAGTGACAGTCGATTTAATGAAAAACTGTTTTTT,CASSDSRFNEKLFF
medium-sized,TRBJ2-3,TRBV4-1,-,TGCGCCAGCAGCCGGACGGGTACTAGGATGGATACGCAGTATTTT,CASSRTGTRMDTQYF
-,TRBJ1-5,TRBV20-1,-,TGCAGTGCTAGTCCTTCCCCAGGGATCAATCAGCCCCAGCATTTT,CSASPSPGINQPQHF
-,TRBJ1-6,TRBV28,TRBD1,TGTGCCAGCAGTCGGACAGGAATGCCCTATAATTCACCCCTCCACTTT,CASSRTGMPYNSPLHF
-,TRBJ2-1,TRBV2,-,TGTGCCAGCTCGGCGCAGGCGCATGAGCAGTTCTTC,CASSAQAHEQFF
-,TRBJ1-4,TRBV2,-,TGTGCCACCCGCGGGGATAATGAAAAACTGTTTTTT,CATRGDNEKLFF
-,TRBJ1-5,TRBV28,-,TGTGCCAGCAGCCCCGACAGAGGCAGTCAGCCCCAGCATTTT,CASSPDRGSQPQHF
once,TRBJ2-5,TRBV3-1/TRBV3-2,TRBD2,TGTGCCAGCAGCCAAGATCGCCTGGGGGGGAGGGAGACCCAGTACTTC,CASSQDRLGGRETQYF
-,TRBJ2-7,TRBV6-2/TRBV6-3,-,TGTGCCAGCAGTTACTCCAGCTACGAGCAGTACTTC,CASSYSSYEQYF
-,TRBJ1-4,TRBV11-2,-,TGTGCCAGCAGCCCTTGGACAGTTGCAACTAATGAAAAACTGTTTTTT,CASSPWTVATNEKLFF
-,TRBJ2-7,TRBV13,TRBD1,TGTGCCAGCAGTCGTATGATGCAGGGGGACGAGCAGTACTTC,CASSRMMQGDEQYF
-,TRBJ2-7,TRBV7-2,-,TGTGCCAGCAGCCCTGAACAGGGCTACGAGCAGTACTTC,CASSPEQGYEQYF
-,TRBJ1-3,TRBV19,TRBD1,TGTGCCAGTAGTAGGGACAGTACGGCCACCATATATTTT,CASSRDSTATIYF
-,TRBJ1-6,TRBV5-4,-,TGTGCCAGCAGCCCAGACCAGGGTAACAATTCACCCCTCCACTTT,CASSPDQGNNSPLHF
-,TRBJ1-6,TRBV9,TRBD1,TGTGCCAGCAGCCCGGGGACAGGGGCCGACCCTTTACCCCTCCACTTT,CASSPGTGADPLPLHF
-,TRBJ2-7,TRBV10-3,TRBD1,TGTGCCATCAGTGATTGGACAGGGGCCTCCGAGCAGTACTTC,CAISDWTGASEQYF
-,TRBJ2-1,TRBV4-2,TRBD2,TGTGCCAGCAGCCAAAGGACTAGCGGCATTTACAATGAGCAGTTCTTC,CASSQRTSGIYNEQFF
-,TRBJ1-5,TRBV28,-,TGTGCCAGCTGTCGAGGAAATCAGCCCCAGCATTTT,CASCRGNQPQHF